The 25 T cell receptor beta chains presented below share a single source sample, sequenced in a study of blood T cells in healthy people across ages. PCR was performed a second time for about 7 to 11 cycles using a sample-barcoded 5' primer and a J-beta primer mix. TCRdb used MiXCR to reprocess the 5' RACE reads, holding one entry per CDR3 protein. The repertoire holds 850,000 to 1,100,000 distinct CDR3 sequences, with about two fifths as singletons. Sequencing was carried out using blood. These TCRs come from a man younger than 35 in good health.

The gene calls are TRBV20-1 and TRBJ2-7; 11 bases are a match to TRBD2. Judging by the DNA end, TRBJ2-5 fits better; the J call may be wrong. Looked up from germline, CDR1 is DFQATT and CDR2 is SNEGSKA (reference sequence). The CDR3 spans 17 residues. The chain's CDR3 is CSATDWELAGDVGTQYF. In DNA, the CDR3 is TGCAGTGCTACCGACTGGGAACTAGCGGGAGATGTGGGGACCCAGTACTTC.

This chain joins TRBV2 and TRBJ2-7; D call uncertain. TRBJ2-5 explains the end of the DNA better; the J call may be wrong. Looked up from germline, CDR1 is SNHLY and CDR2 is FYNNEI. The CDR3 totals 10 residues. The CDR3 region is CASLEETQYF. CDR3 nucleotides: TGTGCCAGCTTGGAAGAGACCCAGTACTTC.

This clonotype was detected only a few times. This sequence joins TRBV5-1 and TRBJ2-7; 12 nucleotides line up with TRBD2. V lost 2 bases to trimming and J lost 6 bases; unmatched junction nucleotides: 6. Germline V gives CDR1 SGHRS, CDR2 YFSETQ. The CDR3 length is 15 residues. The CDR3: CASSFWTSGDGEQYF. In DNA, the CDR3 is TGCGCCAGCAGCTTCTGGACTAGCGGGGATGGCGAGCAGTACTTC. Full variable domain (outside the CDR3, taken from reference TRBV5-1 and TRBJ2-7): KAGVTQTPRYLIKTRGQQVTLSCSPISGHRSVSWYQQTPGQGLQFLFEYFSETQRNKGNFPGRFSGRQFSNSRSEMNVSTLELGDSALYLCASSFWTSGDGEQYFGPGTRLTVT.

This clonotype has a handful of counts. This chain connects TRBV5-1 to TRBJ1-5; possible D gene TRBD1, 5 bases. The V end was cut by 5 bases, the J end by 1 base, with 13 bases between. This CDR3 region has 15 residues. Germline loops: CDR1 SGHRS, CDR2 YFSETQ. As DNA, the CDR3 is TGCGCCAGCAGGTCAGGCCCAGGGAGCAATCAGCCCCAGCATTTT. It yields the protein CASRSGPGSNQPQHF.

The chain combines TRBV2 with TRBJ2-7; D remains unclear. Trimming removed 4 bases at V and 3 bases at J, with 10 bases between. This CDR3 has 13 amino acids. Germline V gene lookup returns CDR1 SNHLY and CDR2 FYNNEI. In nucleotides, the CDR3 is TGTGCCAGCAGTGTGGACGGCCTCTACGAGCAGTACTTC. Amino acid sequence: CASSVDGLYEQYF.

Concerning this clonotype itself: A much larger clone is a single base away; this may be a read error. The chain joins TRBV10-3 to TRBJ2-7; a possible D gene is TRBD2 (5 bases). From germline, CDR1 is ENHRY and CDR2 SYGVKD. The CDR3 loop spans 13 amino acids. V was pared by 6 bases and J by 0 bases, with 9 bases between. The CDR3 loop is CAISRDYSYEQYF. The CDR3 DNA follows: TGTGCCATCAGCCGAGACTACTCCTACGAGCAGTACTTC.

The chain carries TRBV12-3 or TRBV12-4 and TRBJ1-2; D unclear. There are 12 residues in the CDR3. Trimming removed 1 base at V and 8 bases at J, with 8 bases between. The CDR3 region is CASSLGRLGYTF. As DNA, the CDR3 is TGTGCCAGCAGTTTAGGCCGGTTGGGCTACACCTTC.

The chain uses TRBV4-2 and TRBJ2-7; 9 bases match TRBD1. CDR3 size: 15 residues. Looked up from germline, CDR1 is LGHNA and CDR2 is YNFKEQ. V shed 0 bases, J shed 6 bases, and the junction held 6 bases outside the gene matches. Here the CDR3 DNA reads TGTGCCAGCAGCCAAGAGAGGACAGGGGATCCCGAGCAGTACTTC. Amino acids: CASSQERTGDPEQYF.

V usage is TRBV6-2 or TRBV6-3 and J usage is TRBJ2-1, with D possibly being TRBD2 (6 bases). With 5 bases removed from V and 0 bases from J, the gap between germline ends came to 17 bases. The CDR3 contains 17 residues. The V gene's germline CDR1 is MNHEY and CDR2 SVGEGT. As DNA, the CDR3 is TGTGCCAGCAGTCCCGTGAGAACTAGCAACTCCTACAATGAGCAGTTCTTC. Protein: CASSPVRTSNSYNEQFF.

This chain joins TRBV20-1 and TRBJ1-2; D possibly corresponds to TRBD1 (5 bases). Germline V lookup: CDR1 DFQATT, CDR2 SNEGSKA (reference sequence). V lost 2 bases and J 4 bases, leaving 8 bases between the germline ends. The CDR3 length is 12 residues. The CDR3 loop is CSARSTAYGYTF. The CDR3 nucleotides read TGCAGTGCTAGATCGACAGCCTATGGCTACACCTTC.

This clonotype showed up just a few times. The CDR3 loop reads CASSPGTFSYNEQFF. In nucleotides, the CDR3 is TGTGCCAGCAGCCCGGGGACATTCTCCTACAATGAGCAGTTCTTC. This chain joins TRBV7-2 and TRBJ2-1; D perhaps matches TRBD1 (6 bases). This CDR3 has 15 residues. The germline V and J ends were trimmed by 5 bases and 0 bases, with 11 bases remaining between them. Germline CDR1 SGHTA, CDR2 FQGNSA.

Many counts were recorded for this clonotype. The CDR3 here is CASSVAGTGSYGYTF. The DNA of the CDR3 is TGTGCCAGCAGCGTAGCGGGGACAGGGAGCTATGGCTACACCTTC. V and J are TRBV9 and TRBJ1-2; 9 positions match TRBD1. Trimming cost V 0 bases and J 4 bases; bases outside gene matches: 4. The CDR3 loop spans 15 amino acids. Germline values: CDR1 SGDLS, CDR2 YYNGEE.

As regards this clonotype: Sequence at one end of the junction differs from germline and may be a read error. In nucleotides, the CDR3 is TGCACCAGCAGCTTGACAGGGAATCAGCCCCAGCATTTT. Protein: CTSSLTGNQPQHF. This sequence joins TRBV5-1 and TRBJ1-5; TRBD1 matches 7 bases. Germline lookup yields CDR1 SGHRS and CDR2 YFSETQ. The length of the CDR3 is 13 residues.

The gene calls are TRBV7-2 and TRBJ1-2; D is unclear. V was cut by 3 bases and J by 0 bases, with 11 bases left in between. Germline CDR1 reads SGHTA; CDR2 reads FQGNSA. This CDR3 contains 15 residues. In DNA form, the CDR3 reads TGTGCCAGCAGCTTGTCAACCCAAGCTAACTATGGCTACACCTTC. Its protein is CASSLSTQANYGYTF.

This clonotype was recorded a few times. The CDR3 DNA is TGCAGTGCTAGAGATGGACAGGGTTTGGACATTCAGTACTTC. Protein: CSARDGQGLDIQYF. The chain recombines TRBV20-1 with TRBJ2-4; 8 bases line up with TRBD1. V trimming: 0 bases; J trimming: 8 bases; junction bases outside the gene matches: 6. From germline, CDR1 is DFQATT and CDR2 SNEGSKA (reference sequence). The CDR3 has 14 residues.

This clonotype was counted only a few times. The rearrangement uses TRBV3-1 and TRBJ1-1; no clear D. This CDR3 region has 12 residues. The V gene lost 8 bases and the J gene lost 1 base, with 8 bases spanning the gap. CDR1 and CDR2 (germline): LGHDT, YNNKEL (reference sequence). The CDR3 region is CASGKGNTEAFF. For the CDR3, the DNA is TGTGCCAGCGGGAAGGGGAACACTGAAGCTTTCTTT.

The CDR3 nucleotides are TGTGCCAGCAGTGAGACCTATAGCAATCAGCCCCAGCATTTT. It translates to CASSETYSNQPQHF. The genes are TRBV2 and TRBJ1-5; unclear D gene. V lost 3 bases and J lost 0, with 6 bases in between. Germline V gives CDR1 SNHLY, CDR2 FYNNEI. This CDR3 has 14 residues. Combining the CDR3 with reference TRBV2 and TRBJ1-5 gives the whole variable domain EPEVTQTPSHQVTQMGQEVILRCVPISNHLYFYWYRQILGQKVEFLVSFYNNEISEKSEIFDDQFSVERPDGSNFTLKIRSTKLEDSAMYFCASSETYSNQPQHFGDGTRLSIL.

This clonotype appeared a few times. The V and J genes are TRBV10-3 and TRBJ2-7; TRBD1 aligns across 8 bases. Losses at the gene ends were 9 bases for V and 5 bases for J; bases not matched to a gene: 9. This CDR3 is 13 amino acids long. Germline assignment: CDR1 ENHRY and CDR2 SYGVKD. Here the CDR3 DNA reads TGTGCCATACTTCAGGGGGCGGGAAACGAGCAGTACTTC. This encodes CAILQGAGNEQYF.

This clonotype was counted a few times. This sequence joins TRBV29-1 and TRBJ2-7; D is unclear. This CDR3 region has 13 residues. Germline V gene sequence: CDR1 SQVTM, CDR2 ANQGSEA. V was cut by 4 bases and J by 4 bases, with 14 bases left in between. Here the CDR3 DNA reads TGCAGCGTTGTTGGCAGTACGAGTTACGAGCAGTACTTC. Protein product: CSVVGSTSYEQYF.

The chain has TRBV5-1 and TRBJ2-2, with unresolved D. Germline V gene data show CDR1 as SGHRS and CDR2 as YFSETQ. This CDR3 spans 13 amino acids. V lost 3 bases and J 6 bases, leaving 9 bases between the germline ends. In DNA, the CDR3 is TGCGCCAGCAGCTCTGAAGGAGCCGGGGAGCTGTTTTTT. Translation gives CASSSEGAGELFF.

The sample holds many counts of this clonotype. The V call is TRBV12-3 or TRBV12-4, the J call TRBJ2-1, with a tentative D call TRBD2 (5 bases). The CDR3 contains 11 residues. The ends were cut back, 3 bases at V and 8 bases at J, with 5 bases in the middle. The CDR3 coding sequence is TGTGCCAGCAGTTTCGGGGATGAGCAGTTCTTC. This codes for CASSFGDEQFF.

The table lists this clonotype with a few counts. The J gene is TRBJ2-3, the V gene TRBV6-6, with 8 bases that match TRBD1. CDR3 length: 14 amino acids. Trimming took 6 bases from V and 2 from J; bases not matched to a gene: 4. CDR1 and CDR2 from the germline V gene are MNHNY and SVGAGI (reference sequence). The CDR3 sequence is CASRTTGATDTQYF. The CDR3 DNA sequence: TGTGCCAGCAGGACGACAGGGGCCACAGATACGCAGTATTTT.

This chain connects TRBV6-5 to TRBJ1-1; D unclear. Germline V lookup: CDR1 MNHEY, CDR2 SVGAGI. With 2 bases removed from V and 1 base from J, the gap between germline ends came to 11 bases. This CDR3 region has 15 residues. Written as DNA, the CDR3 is TGTGCCAGCAGTTACGGGCAGGTCGGGAACACTGAAGCTTTCTTT. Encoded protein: CASSYGQVGNTEAFF.

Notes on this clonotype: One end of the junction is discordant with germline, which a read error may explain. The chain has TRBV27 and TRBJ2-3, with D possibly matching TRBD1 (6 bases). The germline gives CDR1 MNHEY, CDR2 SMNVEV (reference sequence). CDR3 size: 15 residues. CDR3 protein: CTSSLLDRFTDTQYF. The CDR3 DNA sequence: TGTACCAGCAGTTTATTGGACAGATTCACAGATACGCAGTATTTT.

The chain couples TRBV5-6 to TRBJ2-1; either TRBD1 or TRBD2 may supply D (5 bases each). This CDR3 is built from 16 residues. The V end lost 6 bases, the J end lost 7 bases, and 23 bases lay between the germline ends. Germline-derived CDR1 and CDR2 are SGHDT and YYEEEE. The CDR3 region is CASTPARPGPQNEQFF. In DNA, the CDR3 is TGTGCCAGCACCCCAGCGCGCCCGGGACCCCAGAATGAGCAGTTCTTC. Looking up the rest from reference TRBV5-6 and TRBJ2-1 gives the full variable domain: DAGVTQSPTHLIKTRGQQVTLRCSPKSGHDTVSWYQQALGQGPQFIFQYYEEEERQRGNFPDRFSGHQFPNYSSELNVNALLLGDSALYLCASTPARPGPQNEQFFGPGTRLTVL.